These T cell receptor beta chains were read from a single sample in a study of blood T cell repertoires in COVID-19. The method was immunoSEQ multiplex PCR; TCRdb's version includes in-frame clones alone and lacks a portion of them. The repertoire holds roughly 200,000 clones, roughly 78% seen once, with roughly 6.8% in the top ten. Sequenced: peripheral blood. The receptors were gathered from a man in his 70s with active or convalescent COVID-19. Both conserved end residues are part of each CDR3. Each record gives: V gene, J gene, CDR3 length, clone size, D gene, CDR3 protein, CDR3 DNA. D genes are given only for firm matches. A clone size is listed for some rows: how often the clone was seen (once, few, many), or a class if it is expanded.

V: TRBV5-1
J: TRBJ1-2
length: 14
size: .
D: .
CDR3: CASSPGQGFDGYTF
DNA: TGCGCCAGCAGCCCGGGGCAGGGGTTCGATGGCTACACCTTC

V: TRBV12-5
J: TRBJ2-1
length: 13
size: .
D: .
CDR3: CASGLFEGGEQFF
DNA: TGTGCTAGTGGTTTGTTCGAAGGGGGAGAGCAGTTCTTC

V: TRBV11-2
J: TRBJ1-1
length: 13
size: .
D: .
CDR3: CASSLAPPGEAFF
DNA: TGTGCCAGCAGCTTAGCACCCCCAGGTGAAGCTTTCTTT

V: TRBV18
J: TRBJ2-5
length: 16
size: .
D: TRBD2
CDR3: CASSPQWEGPRETQYF
DNA: TGTGCCAGCTCACCCCAATGGGAGGGCCCGAGAGAGACCCAGTACTTC

V: TRBV7-8
J: TRBJ2-5
length: 15
size: few
D: .
CDR3: CASSTWVQPKETQYF
DNA: TGTGCCAGCAGCACCTGGGTACAGCCAAAAGAGACCCAGTACTTC

V: TRBV27
J: TRBJ1-2
length: 15
size: .
D: TRBD1
CDR3: CASSSWDRPNYGYTF
DNA: TGTGCCAGCAGCTCCTGGGACAGACCTAACTATGGCTACACCTTC

V: TRBV5-1
J: TRBJ2-7
length: 15
size: .
D: TRBD1
CDR3: CASSLSQGATYEQYF
DNA: TGCGCCAGCAGCTTATCTCAGGGGGCTACCTACGAGCAGTACTTC

V: TRBV5-4
J: TRBJ2-3
length: 16
size: once
D: TRBD2
CDR3: CASSPTSGLNTDTQYF
DNA: TGTGCCAGCAGCCCTACTAGCGGGCTGAACACAGATACGCAGTATTTT

V: TRBV6-1
J: TRBJ2-1
length: 15
size: .
D: TRBD2
CDR3: CASSDLAGGPNEQFF
DNA: TGTGCCAGCAGTGACCTAGCGGGAGGGCCGAATGAGCAGTTCTTC

V: TRBV19
J: TRBJ2-7
length: 16
size: .
D: TRBD1
CDR3: CASSIPAGDRKYEQYF
DNA: TGTGCCAGTAGTATTCCGGCCGGGGACAGAAAATACGAGCAGTACTTC

V: TRBV6-5
J: TRBJ1-2
length: 15
size: once
D: TRBD1
CDR3: CASRSMGQGPGGYTF
DNA: TGTGCCAGCAGGTCTATGGGACAGGGGCCAGGTGGCTACACCTTC

V: TRBV29-1
J: TRBJ2-5
length: 15
size: .
D: TRBD1
CDR3: CSGKRQGDPQETQYF
DNA: TGCAGCGGGAAGAGACAGGGGGACCCCCAAGAGACCCAGTACTTC

V: TRBV11-2
J: TRBJ1-2
length: 15
size: .
D: TRBD1
CDR3: CASSFTTGTGALITF
DNA: TGTGCCAGCAGTTTTACTACCGGGACAGGGGCTCTTATCACCTTC

V: TRBV14
J: TRBJ1-2
length: 13
size: .
D: TRBD1
CDR3: CASSQRTGDGYTF
DNA: TGTGCCAGCAGCCAACGGACAGGGGATGGCTACACCTTC

V: TRBV6-5
J: TRBJ1-2
length: 14
size: .
D: .
CDR3: CASYMRDRNYGYTF
DNA: TGTGCCAGCTATATGCGAGACAGAAACTATGGCTACACCTTC

V: TRBV30
J: TRBJ1-1
length: 13
size: .
D: TRBD1
CDR3: CAWSVQGDTEAFF
DNA: TGTGCCTGGAGTGTACAGGGGGACACTGAAGCTTTCTTT

V: TRBV5-1
J: TRBJ1-1
length: 15
size: once
D: .
CDR3: CASSWMDSLNTEAFF
DNA: TGCGCCAGCAGCTGGATGGACAGTTTGAACACTGAAGCTTTCTTT

V: TRBV30
J: TRBJ1-6
length: 13
size: .
D: TRBD1
CDR3: CACSGTGYSPLHF
DNA: TGTGCCTGCTCCGGGACAGGGTATTCACCCCTCCACTTT

V: TRBV6-5
J: TRBJ1-1
length: 14
size: .
D: TRBD1
CDR3: CASSPAFDRAEAFF
DNA: TGTGCCAGCAGCCCAGCATTCGACAGGGCTGAAGCTTTCTTT

V: TRBV1
J: TRBJ2-1
length: 17
size: .
D: .
CDR3: CTSSQAHTSGGINEQFF
DNA: TGCACCAGCAGCCAAGCGCACACTAGCGGGGGCATCAATGAGCAGTTCTTC

V: TRBV5-5
J: TRBJ1-5
length: 14
size: many
D: .
CDR3: CASSLGTDNQPQHF
DNA: TGTGCCAGCAGCTTGGGGACAGATAATCAGCCCCAGCATTTT

V: TRBV9
J: TRBJ2-1
length: 16
size: .
D: .
CDR3: CASSRRGGPSYNEQFF
DNA: TGTGCCAGCAGCCGGCGCGGAGGGCCCTCCTACAATGAGCAGTTCTTC

V: TRBV7-9
J: TRBJ2-6
length: 18
size: .
D: TRBD1
CDR3: CASSFLTGLRSGANVLTF
DNA: TGTGCCAGCAGCTTTTTGACAGGGTTACGATCTGGGGCCAACGTCCTGACTTTC

V: TRBV2
J: TRBJ1-6
length: 17
size: .
D: TRBD1
CDR3: CASRVDREFSYNSPLHF
DNA: TGTGCCAGCAGAGTGGACAGGGAATTCTCCTATAATTCACCCCTCCACTTT

V: TRBV7-2
J: TRBJ2-5
length: 12
size: .
D: .
CDR3: CASSLREETQYF
DNA: TGTGCCAGCAGCTTAAGAGAGGAGACCCAGTACTTC

V: TRBV2
J: TRBJ2-5
length: 11
size: few
D: .
CDR3: CATQSEETQYF
DNA: TGTGCCACCCAGAGCGAAGAGACCCAGTACTTC

V: TRBV7-2
J: TRBJ1-1
length: 13
size: .
D: .
CDR3: CASSLQGQTEAFF
DNA: TGTGCCAGCAGCTTACAGGGGCAGACCGAAGCTTTCTTT

V: TRBV5-4
J: TRBJ1-2
length: 15
size: .
D: .
CDR3: CASAGGSLLNYGYTF
DNA: TGTGCCAGCGCGGGAGGGTCCCTGCTGAACTATGGCTACACCTTC

V: TRBV20-1
J: TRBJ2-2
length: 11
size: .
D: .
CDR3: CSATWTGELFF
DNA: TGCAGTGCGACATGGACCGGGGAGCTGTTTTTT

V: TRBV21-1
J: TRBJ1-4
length: 15
size: .
D: .
CDR3: CASSPRIGDSGKLFF
DNA: TGTGCCAGCAGCCCCCGTATAGGGGATTCGGGAAAACTGTTTTTT

V: TRBV9
J: TRBJ2-5
length: 14
size: .
D: .
CDR3: CASSFTSQEETQYF
DNA: TGTGCCAGCAGCTTCACTAGTCAGGAAGAGACCCAGTACTTC

V: TRBV7-9
J: TRBJ2-3
length: 16
size: .
D: TRBD2
CDR3: CASSLAETSGTLTQYF
DNA: TGTGCCAGCAGCTTAGCGGAGACTAGCGGGACCCTCACGCAGTATTTT

V: TRBV6-5
J: TRBJ1-4
length: 15
size: .
D: .
CDR3: CASSYPTGTNEKLFF
DNA: TGTGCCAGCAGTTACCCCACAGGGACTAATGAAAAACTGTTTTTT

V: TRBV7-6
J: TRBJ2-2
length: 16
size: .
D: TRBD2
CDR3: CASSRAGGGEKGELFF
DNA: TGTGCCAGCAGCCGAGCGGGAGGCGGGGAGAAGGGGGAGCTGTTTTTT

V: TRBV18
J: TRBJ2-5
length: 18
size: .
D: TRBD2
CDR3: CASSPGTSGGPPQAAQYF
DNA: TGTGCCAGCTCACCCGGGACTAGCGGGGGGCCCCCTCAAGCGGCCCAGTACTTC

V: TRBV3-1/TRBV3-2
J: TRBJ2-7
length: 16
size: .
D: TRBD2
CDR3: CASSQDVASGAYEQYF
DNA: TGTGCCAGCAGCCAAGACGTCGCTAGCGGGGCCTACGAGCAGTACTTC

V: TRBV3-1/TRBV3-2
J: TRBJ1-5
length: 15
size: .
D: TRBD1
CDR3: CASSQGGQGAQPQHF
DNA: TGTGCCAGCAGCCAAGGGGGACAGGGGGCTCAGCCCCAGCATTTT